The clone carrying this TCR beta chain has a count of ten or more. Time point meaning: persistent/refractory GD, antithyroid drugs over 5 years with positive TRAb. The TCR library used RNA extracted from PBMCs. The sample is drawn from a study of regulatory T cells in long-lasting Graves disease. Study context: Disease was considered persistent Graves' disease after over 5 years of antithyroid drugs (with positive TSH receptor antibodies).

Construction of TCR beta libraries relied on iRepertoire HTBI primers and on Arm-PCR targeting CDR3 regions. TCRdb processed the multiplex PCR reads anew with MiXCR; each CDR3 protein has one entry. The data hold 360,000 or so distinct CDR3 sequences, with approximately 25% observed a single time. The CDR3 contains 16 residues. V gave up 5 bases and J gave up 3 bases; unmatched junction bases: 6. CDR1 SGHAT and CDR2 FQNNGV come from the germline V gene. The receptor was isolated from a middle-aged woman with Graves disease. The chain uses TRBV11-2 and TRBJ2-5; TRBD2 aligns across 13 bases. The specimen comprised peripheral blood mononuclear cells (PBMCs), sampled when the disease was refractory, from a patient treated with antithyroid drugs. CDR3 sequence (DNA): TGTGCCAGCAGCAAATGGACTAGCGGGAGTAAAGAGACCCAGTACTTC. It yields the protein CASSKWTSGSKETQYF. Drawing the rest from reference TRBV11-2 and TRBJ2-5, the complete variable domain is EAGVAQSPRYKIIEKRQSVAFWCNPISGHATLYWYQQILGQGPKLLIQFQNNGVVDDSQLPKDRFSAERLKGVDSTLKIQPAKLEDSAVYLCASSKWTSGSKETQYFGPGTRLLVL.